This TCR beta chain was observed in a study of blood T cell repertoires in COVID-19. Study details: COVID-19 samples collected from the United States, Italy and Spain covered acute and convalescent phases. PBMCs, B-cell-depleted T cells, or T cells were the source of the cDNA or gDNA that made up the material.

The ends were cut back, 3 bases at V and 1 base at J, with 16 bases in the middle. CDR3 length: 16 amino acids. CDR1 and CDR2 (germline): GTSNPN, SVGIG (reference sequence). As originally analysed: Estimation of nucleated cell counts relied on the amplification of reference gene primers. The table came from immunoSEQ multiplex PCR; TCRdb's copy has only in-frame clones and leaves some out. That table is the source of V, J and clone size, and D and trimming were worked out from the DNA. Here the sample spans approximately 120,000 clones, approximately 88% being singletons. This clonotype was obtained from a middle-aged man with acute or convalescent COVID-19. The chain uses TRBV30 and TRBJ2-4, with a tentative D call TRBD1 (6 bases). The specimen was peripheral blood. This chain's CDR3 is CAWRSTGYGAKNIQYF. In nucleotides, the CDR3 is TGTGCCTGGAGATCTACAGGGTATGGGGCCAAAAACATTCAGTACTTC. The full variable domain, rest sourced from reference TRBV30 and TRBJ2-4, is SQTIHQWPATLVQPVGSPLSLECTVEGTSNPNLYWYRQAAGRGLQLLFYSVGIGQISSEVPQNLSASRPQDRQFILSSKKLLLSDSGFYLCAWRSTGYGAKNIQYFGAGTRLSVL.